Listed here are 27 T cell receptor beta chains from one sample, sequenced in a study of shared clonotypes between healthy human individuals. Produced via immunoSEQ multiplex PCR; TCRdb's table is partial and in-frame only. The data contain a few million clones, approximately 90% of them seen just once; the ten biggest clones take up 0.37%. Material: naive CD4+ T cells from PBMCs. Subset described: CD45RA+ positively selected. The receptors derive from a man aged 18 to 30 in good health. Some clones in this sample may be carry-over from other donors' samples.

Note on this clone: Additional DNA sequences in this sample encode the identical CDR3. The V gene is TRBV20-1, the J gene TRBJ1-1, with D possibly being TRBD1 (5 bases). Trimming pared 6 bases from V and 8 bases from J, leaving 10 bases between. Per the germline V gene, CDR1 is DFQATT and CDR2 is SNEGSKA (reference sequence). This CDR3 comprises 10 residues. The CDR3 reads CSARDREAFF. The CDR3 bases are TGCAGTGCCCGAGACAGAGAAGCTTTCTTT.

The V call is TRBV28, the J call TRBJ2-5; 10 nucleotides agree with TRBD1. V shed 7 bases, J shed 7 bases, and the junction held 6 bases outside the gene matches. Germline V gene sequence: CDR1 MDHEN, CDR2 SYDVKM. This CDR3 is 13 amino acids long. CDR3 bases: TGTGCCAGCAACGACAGGGGGCGAGGGACCCAGTACTTC. This sequence encodes CASNDRGRGTQYF.

The chain joins TRBV5-1 to TRBJ2-3, with 7 bases identical to TRBD2. The germline gives CDR1 SGHRS, CDR2 YFSETQ. The CDR3 runs to 17 residues. V was pared by 3 bases and J by 1 base, with 11 bases of the junction left unmatched. In DNA, the CDR3 is TGCGCCAGCAGCTCCGTCGGGGGGAACCCAGGCACAGATACGCAGTATTTT. It is translated as CASSSVGGNPGTDTQYF.

This sequence joins TRBV11-3 and TRBJ1-1; D remains unclear. Trimming stripped 1 base from V and 9 bases from J, with 9 bases between. The CDR3 has 12 amino acids. The germline CDR1 and CDR2 sequences are SGHNT and YENEEA. The DNA for the CDR3 is TGTGCCAGCAGCTTAGGAGGAGCTAAAGCTTTCTTT. This codes for CASSLGGAKAFF.

The CDR3 region has the DNA TGTGCCAGCAGCTTGGACCTAAATCAGCCCCAGCATTTT. It translates to CASSLDLNQPQHF. The chain joins TRBV5-8 to TRBJ1-5, with D hard to call. Germline V lookup: CDR1 SGHTS, CDR2 YDEGEE. Between the trimmed V and J ends, which lost 0 bases and 4 bases, there was a span of 5 bases. The CDR3 loop spans 13 amino acids.

The V and J genes are TRBV5-4 and TRBJ2-1; 11 nucleotides align to TRBD1. Germline trimming cut 4 bases from V and 7 bases from J; bases unmatched to any gene: 7. The length of the CDR3 is 15 residues. CDR1 and CDR2 from the germline V gene are SGHNT and YYREEE (reference sequence). For the CDR3, the DNA is TGTGCCAGCAGCATCCGGGACAGGGGGTTAAATGAGCAGTTCTTC. Translated, it gives CASSIRDRGLNEQFF.

This clone is a singleton in its sample. The chain links TRBV5-4 to TRBJ2-3; TRBD2 matches 10 bases. Germline loops: CDR1 SGHNT, CDR2 YYREEE (reference sequence). The junction had 8 bases not matched to a gene; V was cut back by 4 bases and J by 3 bases. The CDR3 length is 16 residues. CDR3 coding DNA: TGTGCCAGCAGCACGGGACTAGCGATGCAAACAGATACGCAGTATTTT. Translating gives CASSTGLAMQTDTQYF. Filled out from reference TRBV5-4 and TRBJ2-3, the complete variable domain reads ETGVTQSPTHLIKTRGQQVTLRCSSQSGHNTVSWYQQALGQGPQFIFQYYREEENGRGNFPPRFSGLQFPNYSSELNVNALELDDSALYLCASSTGLAMQTDTQYFGPGTRLTVL.

The chain combines TRBV6-5 with TRBJ1-1; possible D gene TRBD1, 5 bases. Per germline, CDR1 MNHEY and CDR2 SVGAGI. The CDR3 length is 14 residues. Between the trimmed V and J ends, which lost 7 bases and 8 bases, there was a span of 20 bases. In DNA, the CDR3 is TGTGCCAGCAACGGGGGGGTTTTTTCATCCGAAGCTTTCTTT. Residues: CASNGGVFSSEAFF.

The chain recombines TRBV5-4 with TRBJ2-7, with 7 nucleotides matching TRBD1. In germline, CDR1 is SGHNT, CDR2 YYREEE (reference sequence). The CDR3 has 13 residues. Losses at the gene ends were 4 bases for V and 5 bases for J; bases not matched to a gene: 6. CDR3 sequence reads: CASSLGQEDEQYF. CDR3 in DNA: TGTGCCAGCAGCCTTGGACAGGAGGACGAGCAGTACTTC.

Comment on this clone: This specimen includes other DNA sequences encoding the same CDR3. The J gene is TRBJ1-5, the V gene TRBV5-1; no clear D gene. Germline CDR1 is SGHRS and CDR2 is YFSETQ. The CDR3 is 15 amino acids. V lost 1 base, J lost 0 bases, and 8 bases lay in between. CDR3 coding DNA: TGCGCCAGCAGCTTGACGGACCCTAGCAATCAGCCCCAGCATTTT. It specifies CASSLTDPSNQPQHF.

In its sample, this clone was seen once. The chain joins TRBV6-1 to TRBJ1-1; 7 nucleotides align to TRBD1. With 5 bases clipped from V and 1 base from J, the junction kept 4 bases outside the gene matches. CDR3 size: 14 residues. Germline CDR1 reads MNHNS; CDR2 reads SASEGT. The CDR3 coding sequence is TGTGCCAGCAGTAACAGGGGCGGGAACACTGAAGCTTTCTTT. This gives the protein CASSNRGGNTEAFF.

The chain recombines TRBV5-1 with TRBJ1-1, with 8 nucleotides matching TRBD1. Germline V CDR1 and CDR2: SGHRS, YFSETQ. The CDR3 length is 15 residues. With V trimmed by 4 bases and J by 0 bases, 5 bases remained unmatched. Here the CDR3 reads CASSARRGLNTEAFF. CDR3 DNA sequence: TGCGCCAGCAGCGCGCGCAGGGGGCTGAACACTGAAGCTTTCTTT.

The V gene is TRBV7-2, the J gene TRBJ1-2, with D perhaps matching TRBD1 (6 bases). V lost 4 bases to trimming and J lost 12 bases, with 24 bases between them. The germline gives CDR1 SGHTA, CDR2 FQGNSA. This CDR3 has 15 amino acids. The CDR3 sequence is CASSSPQGNGGANTF. For the CDR3, the DNA is TGTGCCAGCAGCTCCCCCCAGGGGAATGGAGGGGCGAACACCTTC. The full variable domain, its missing parts supplied by reference TRBV7-2 and TRBJ1-2, is GAGVSQSPSNKVTEKGKDVELRCDPISGHTALYWYRQSLGQGLEFLIYFQGNSAPDKSGLPSDRFSAERTGGSVSTLTIQRTQQEDSAVYLCASSSPQGNGGANTFGSGTRLTVV.

This clone appeared once. The rearrangement links TRBV13 to TRBJ2-3, with D unclear. The CDR3 consists of 12 residues. V shed 5 bases and J shed 4 bases, with 7 bases lying between them. Germline V gene data show CDR1 as PRHDT and CDR2 as FYEKMQ (reference sequence). The DNA of the CDR3 is TGTGCCAGCAGCCCTGGAGCAGATACGCAGTATTTT. Translating gives CASSPGADTQYF.

The V gene is TRBV5-6, the J gene TRBJ1-2; D ambiguous. CDR1 is SGHDT and CDR2 is YYEEEE in the germline V gene. Between the trimmed V and J ends, which lost 2 bases and 2 bases, there was a span of 16 bases. CDR3 length equals 16 residues. The CDR3 nucleotides are TGTGCCAGCAGCTTACGGTCCCTGCTGCCAAACTATGGCTACACCTTC. This encodes CASSLRSLLPNYGYTF.

A word on this clone: This sample also contains other DNA sequences that code for the same CDR3. This sequence joins TRBV5-4 and TRBJ1-3; D remains unclear. The length of the CDR3 is 14 residues. With 2 bases removed from V and 0 bases from J, the gap between germline ends came to 6 bases. Germline loops: CDR1 SGHNT, CDR2 YYREEE (reference sequence). The CDR3 sequence: CASSFMSSGNTIYF. DNA of the CDR3: TGTGCCAGCAGCTTCATGTCCTCTGGAAACACCATATATTTT.

This chain joins TRBV5-8 and TRBJ2-6; no firm D call. Germline V gene data show CDR1 as SGHTS and CDR2 as YDEGEE. The germline V and J ends were trimmed by 0 bases and 7 bases, with 5 bases remaining between them. This CDR3 comprises 13 residues. This CDR3 reads CASSLVLANVLTF. In DNA form, the CDR3 reads TGTGCCAGCAGCTTGGTCCTAGCCAACGTCCTGACTTTC.

The rearrangement joins TRBV2 to TRBJ1-2; 9 positions agree with TRBD1. This CDR3 has 16 amino acids. Trimming removed 6 bases from V and 2 bases from J; junction bases left unmatched: 10. The V gene's germline CDR1 is SNHLY and CDR2 FYNNEI. CDR3 bases: TGTGCCAGCAGGGCGACCTCTGGGACAGGGAACTATGGCTACACCTTC. Translated: CASRATSGTGNYGYTF.

The chain uses TRBV5-5 and TRBJ1-1; TRBD1 agrees at 11 bases. The CDR3 is 16 amino acids. With 0 bases clipped from V and 3 bases from J, the junction kept 4 bases outside the gene matches. Germline values: CDR1 SGHKS, CDR2 YYEKEE (reference sequence). In DNA, the CDR3 is TGTGCCAGCAGCTTGGGCCCGGGACAGGGGGACACTGAAGCTTTCTTT. Translating gives CASSLGPGQGDTEAFF. The variable domain in full, with the rest retrieved from reference TRBV5-5 and TRBJ1-1, is DAGVTQSPTHLIKTRGQQVTLRCSPISGHKSVSWYQQVLGQGPQFIFQYYEKEERGRGNFPDRFSARQFPNYSSELNVNALLLGDSALYLCASSLGPGQGDTEAFFGQGTRLTVV.

This clone was recorded once. The chain employs TRBV7-8 and TRBJ2-1, with 9 positions matching TRBD2. The CDR3 extends over 20 amino acids. V trimming: 4 bases; J trimming: 8 bases; junction bases outside the gene matches: 24. Looked up from germline, CDR1 is SGHVS and CDR2 is FQNEAQ. CDR3 sequence (DNA): TGTGCCAGCAGCTCCCGAGCCGTCACAGGCCGCGGGAGGGCTGGCTATGAGCAGTTCTTC. It codes for CASSSRAVTGRGRAGYEQFF.

In DNA form, the CDR3 reads TGTGCCAGCGGCGACAGGGGCGCGTACGAGCAGTACTTC. The encoded protein is CASGDRGAYEQYF. The chain employs TRBV6-1 and TRBJ2-7; 8 positions match TRBD1. The junction had 7 bases not matched to a gene; V was cut back by 8 bases and J by 4 bases. The germline gives CDR1 MNHNS, CDR2 SASEGT. This CDR3 has 13 residues.

The chain joins TRBV5-1 to TRBJ1-1, with D maybe TRBD1 (5 bases). V shed 5 bases and J shed 0 bases, with 20 bases lying between them. Per germline, CDR1 SGHRS and CDR2 YFSETQ. There are 17 residues in the CDR3. CDR3 region: CASSLQRGGSMNTEAFF. CDR3 nucleotide sequence: TGCGCCAGCAGTTTGCAGAGGGGTGGTTCCATGAACACTGAAGCTTTCTTT.

The chain couples TRBV9 to TRBJ2-1, with 7 positions matching TRBD2. CDR3 length: 15 residues. V gave up 4 bases and J gave up 10 bases; unmatched junction bases: 14. CDR1 and CDR2 from the germline V gene are SGDLS and YYNGEE. The CDR3 sequence: CASSSRGGVGYEQFF. The CDR3 DNA is TGTGCCAGCAGCTCCCGGGGAGGGGTGGGCTACGAGCAGTTCTTC. Based on the CDR3 plus reference TRBV9 and TRBJ2-1, the full variable domain is DSGVTQTPKHLITATGQRVTLRCSPRSGDLSVYWYQQSLDQGLQFLIQYYNGEERAKGNILERFSAQQFPDLHSELNLSSLELGDSALYFCASSSRGGVGYEQFFGPGTRLTVL.

In this sample, this clone turned up once. The gene calls are TRBV5-1 and TRBJ1-1; the D gene is possibly TRBD1 (6 bases). Between the trimmed V and J ends, which lost 4 bases and 3 bases, there was a span of 19 bases. The CDR3 contains 16 residues. CDR1 SGHRS and CDR2 YFSETQ come from the germline V gene. The DNA of the CDR3 is TGCGCCAGCAGCCCGCGACAGGTCCTTAAGGACACTGAAGCTTTCTTT. It is translated as CASSPRQVLKDTEAFF.

V gene TRBV5-6 combines with J gene TRBJ2-1; TRBD2 aligns across 10 bases. J lost 3 bases, V lost 3 bases, and 12 bases had no gene match. The CDR3 has 18 residues. The germline V gene has CDR1 SGHDT and CDR2 YYEEEE. The CDR3: CASSYSPLAGVGYNEQFF. CDR3 nucleotides: TGTGCCAGCAGCTACAGTCCTCTAGCGGGAGTGGGCTACAATGAGCAGTTCTTC.

Only one count was recorded for this clone. The chain recombines TRBV5-1 with TRBJ1-1; 10 bases fit TRBD1. After removal of 4 bases from V and 4 bases from J, the junction contained 7 bases not matched to a gene. Per the germline V gene, CDR1 is SGHRS and CDR2 is YFSETQ. The CDR3 is made up of 15 amino acids. For the CDR3, the DNA is TGCGCCAGCAGCCCTGGCGGGACAGGGGTCACTGAAGCTTTCTTT. Translating gives CASSPGGTGVTEAFF.

The rearrangement joins TRBV4-2 to TRBJ1-6, with 11 bases matching TRBD1. CDR3 length: 16 amino acids. Germline trimming cut 1 base from V and 10 bases from J; bases unmatched to any gene: 6. Germline CDR1 is LGHNA and CDR2 is YNFKEQ. Here the CDR3 reads CASSQGVGTGGSPLHF. CDR3 bases: TGTGCCAGCAGCCAAGGGGTAGGGACAGGGGGGTCACCCCTCCACTTT.